Below, 22 T cell receptor beta chains from the same sample are listed, as sequenced in a study of neurological immune-mediated disorders. MiXCR, applied by TCRdb to the 5' RACE reads, yields one record per CDR3 protein. The sample carries roughly 70,000 distinct CDR3 sequences, around 3.9% recorded once. Material for sequencing was PBMCs. The receptors stem from a man aged 30-40 years with multiple sclerosis.

This clonotype was counted at least ten times. The chain links TRBV29-1 to TRBJ2-7; D possibly uses TRBD1 or TRBD2 (6 bases each). The CDR3 runs to 12 residues. V shed 3 bases and J shed 6 bases, with 12 bases lying between them. CDR1 SQVTM and CDR2 ANQGSEA come from the germline V gene. Here the CDR3 reads CSVDGGPGEQYF. The CDR3 DNA sequence: TGCAGCGTTGATGGGGGGCCTGGCGAGCAGTACTTC.

This clonotype was recorded at least ten times. V gene TRBV6-6 combines with J gene TRBJ1-5, with 9 bases fitting TRBD1. CDR1 is MNHNY, CDR2 SVGAGI, per germline (reference sequence). This CDR3 has 18 residues. V lost 0 bases and J lost 1; bases outside the gene matches: 7. The CDR3 DNA is TGTGCCAGCAGTTACTCCCACAGGGGGCTGGGAAGCAATCAGCCCCAGCATTTT. This gives the protein CASSYSHRGLGSNQPQHF.

This clonotype was observed at least ten times. The gene calls are TRBV7-9 and TRBJ2-3, with TRBD2 identical over 12 bases. The CDR3 is made up of 17 amino acids. Germline loops: CDR1 SEHNR, CDR2 FQNEAQ (reference sequence). The ends lost 5 bases at V and 5 bases at J; junction bases unmatched: 11. The CDR3 loop is CASSTQTTSGGQDTQYF. The CDR3, as DNA: TGTGCCAGCAGCACCCAAACGACTAGCGGGGGACAAGATACGCAGTATTTT. The full variable domain, in which reference TRBV7-9 and TRBJ2-3 provide the parts outside the CDR3, is DTGVSQNPRHKITKRGQNVTFRCDPISEHNRLYWYRQTLGQGPEFLTYFQNEAQLEKSRLLSDRFSAERPKGSFSTLEIQRTEQGDSAMYLCASSTQTTSGGQDTQYFGPGTRLTVL.

This clonotype was seen at least ten times. The gene calls are TRBV6-5 and TRBJ1-6; maybe TRBD1 (5 bases). The V gene lost 6 bases and the J gene lost 9 bases, with 21 bases spanning the gap. Germline CDR1 is MNHEY and CDR2 is SVGAGI. The CDR3 contains 16 residues. The CDR3, as DNA: TGTGCCAGCAGACCTCAGGGCGCCCCTTATGGTTCACCCCTCCACTTT. Encoded protein: CASRPQGAPYGSPLHF.

This clonotype was seen many times. The chain has TRBV9 and TRBJ1-1; TRBD1 might be the D (5 bases). The ends were cut back, 3 bases at V and 0 bases at J, with 12 bases in the middle. The CDR3 loop spans 15 amino acids. Germline CDR1 is SGDLS and CDR2 is YYNGEE. CDR3 bases: TGTGCCAGCAGCGCCGGGGTAGGGGTGAACACTGAAGCTTTCTTT. This encodes CASSAGVGVNTEAFF. The whole variable domain, remainder taken from reference TRBV9 and TRBJ1-1, is DSGVTQTPKHLITATGQRVTLRCSPRSGDLSVYWYQQSLDQGLQFLIQYYNGEERAKGNILERFSAQQFPDLHSELNLSSLELGDSALYFCASSAGVGVNTEAFFGQGTRLTVV.

This clonotype was seen repeatedly, ten times or more. This chain links TRBV7-2 with TRBJ1-2; 8 bases agree with TRBD1. This CDR3 comprises 15 residues. The V gene's germline CDR1 is SGHTA and CDR2 FQGNSA. V lost 3 bases and J lost 8; bases outside the gene matches: 11. The CDR3 region is CASSFPTGRQGGYTF. CDR3 nucleotides: TGTGCCAGCAGCTTCCCGACAGGGAGACAGGGGGGCTACACCTTC.

This clonotype was seen ten or more times. The chain links TRBV20-1 to TRBJ1-6; no definite D call. Trimming stripped 3 bases from V and 13 bases from J, with 13 bases between. CDR3 length: 12 residues. Germline V gene lookup returns CDR1 DFQATT and CDR2 SNEGSKA (reference sequence). CDR3 sequence reads: CSASPTSFPLHF. The CDR3 nucleotides read TGCAGTGCTAGCCCCACCTCTTTCCCCCTCCACTTT.

This clonotype was found a few times. In DNA, the CDR3 is TGCGCCAGCAGCTTGCTTCAGAGGGATGTCTACGAGCAGTACTTC. Translating it yields CASSLLQRDVYEQYF. The gene calls are TRBV5-1 and TRBJ2-7, with D perhaps matching TRBD2 (5 bases). The germline CDR1 and CDR2 sequences are SGHRS and YFSETQ. This CDR3 has 15 amino acids. V gave up 1 base and J gave up 3 bases, with 14 bases separating them.

This clonotype was counted many times. This chain connects TRBV6-6 to TRBJ1-1; D might be TRBD1 (6 bases). Germline CDR1 is MNHNY and CDR2 is SVGAGI (reference sequence). This CDR3 has 11 residues. V lost 6 bases, J lost 7 bases, and 9 bases lay in between. The CDR3, as DNA: TGTGCCAGCAGGTGGGGGCTTGAAGCTTTCTTT. Its protein is CASRWGLEAFF.

There are many counts of this clonotype. The chain links TRBV9 to TRBJ1-2; D may be TRBD1 (6 bases). The CDR3 consists of 13 residues. Germline values: CDR1 SGDLS, CDR2 YYNGEE. The germline V and J ends were trimmed by 0 bases and 6 bases, with 9 bases remaining between them. CDR3 bases: TGTGCCAGCAGCGTAGGAACAGGGAATGGCTACACCTTC. It is translated as CASSVGTGNGYTF. The full variable domain, rest sourced from reference TRBV9 and TRBJ1-2, is DSGVTQTPKHLITATGQRVTLRCSPRSGDLSVYWYQQSLDQGLQFLIQYYNGEERAKGNILERFSAQQFPDLHSELNLSSLELGDSALYFCASSVGTGNGYTFGSGTRLTVV.

Many counts were recorded for this clonotype. The chain combines TRBV6-6 with TRBJ2-2; D remains ambiguous. The V gene's germline CDR1 is MNHNY and CDR2 SVGAGI (reference sequence). V was trimmed by 7 bases and J by 0 bases, leaving 3 bases between them. The CDR3 runs to 12 residues. The CDR3 sequence: CASIPNTGELFF. The CDR3 coding sequence is TGTGCCAGCATCCCGAACACCGGGGAGCTGTTTTTT.

This clonotype has at least ten counts. The V and J genes are TRBV12-3 or TRBV12-4 and TRBJ2-5; 7 nucleotides line up with TRBD2. J lost 0 bases, V lost 6 bases, and 1 base had no gene match. This CDR3 has 13 residues. The CDR3 here is CASSRGDQETQYF. The DNA of the CDR3 is TGTGCCAGCAGCCGGGGGGACCAAGAGACCCAGTACTTC.

In this sample, this clonotype turned up many times. V and J are TRBV5-6 and TRBJ1-1; D not resolved. The germline CDR1 and CDR2 sequences are SGHDT and YYEEEE. V gave up 0 bases and J gave up 7 bases, with 13 bases separating them. The CDR3 runs to 14 residues. In DNA form, the CDR3 reads TGTGCCAGCAGCTTGGTGGGGTTTGAGGATGAAGCTTTCTTT. Its protein product is CASSLVGFEDEAFF.

This clonotype was recorded a few times. One base away lies a much larger clone, so this may be a sequencing read error. The CDR3 is CSATAGYGYTF. CDR3 coding DNA: TGCAGTGCTACTGCGGGGTATGGCTACACCTTC. The rearrangement links TRBV20-1 to TRBJ1-2; D is unclear. CDR1 and CDR2 (germline): DFQATT, SNEGSKA (reference sequence). This CDR3 is 11 amino acids long. The germline V and J ends were trimmed by 4 bases and 5 bases, with 8 bases remaining between them.

This clonotype was observed a handful of times. This may arise from a read error, as a much more abundant clone is one base away. The chain combines TRBV7-6 with TRBJ1-3; D is unclear. Germline CDR1 and CDR2: SGHVS and FNYEAQ. The CDR3 is 16 amino acids. In DNA form, the CDR3 reads TGTGCCAGCAGCTCATCCGGGATTAACTCTGGAAAAACCATATATTTT. Amino acid sequence: CASSSSGINSGKTIYF. Supplemented by reference TRBV7-6 and TRBJ1-3, the full variable domain reads GAGVSQSPRYKVTKRGQDVALRCDPISGHVSLYWYRQALGQGPEFLTYFNYEAQQDKSGLPNDRFSAERPEGSISTLTIQRTEQRDSAMYRCASSSSGINSGKTIYFGEGSWLTVV.

V is TRBV12-3 or TRBV12-4 and J is TRBJ1-1; TRBD1 might be the D (5 bases). The CDR3 contains 13 residues. The germline V and J ends were trimmed by 2 bases and 5 bases, with 9 bases remaining between them. This CDR3 reads CASSLRGQTEAFF. CDR3 nucleotide sequence: TGTGCCAGCAGTTTAAGGGGTCAAACTGAAGCTTTCTTT.

This clonotype has a count of ten or more. The rearrangement joins TRBV6-5 to TRBJ2-3; D is unresolved. Germline CDR1 and CDR2: MNHEY and SVGAGI. Trimming pared 2 bases from V and 1 base from J, leaving 7 bases between. The CDR3 spans 14 residues. The CDR3 DNA reads TGTGCCAGCAGTTACGGCGTTGGCACAGATACGCAGTATTTT. Translating it yields CASSYGVGTDTQYF.

This clonotype was picked up many times. V is TRBV20-1 and J is TRBJ2-6; 8 nucleotides match TRBD2. CDR1 and CDR2 (germline): DFQATT, SNEGSKA (reference sequence). Losses at the gene ends were 5 bases for V and 2 bases for J; bases not matched to a gene: 11. The CDR3 loop spans 17 amino acids. CDR3 nucleotides: TGCAGTGCTCTTCCCACGGGGGGGCCAACTGGGGCCAACGTCCTGACTTTC. Encoded protein: CSALPTGGPTGANVLTF.

This clonotype was seen ten or more times. The J gene is TRBJ2-1, the V gene TRBV12-3 or TRBV12-4, with D unclear. This CDR3 region has 15 residues. Deletions cut 2 bases from V and 2 bases from J, with 10 bases between. The CDR3 DNA follows: TGTGCCAGCAGTTTAACGGGTCCCGCCTACAATGAGCAGTTCTTC. Its protein is CASSLTGPAYNEQFF.

This clonotype was seen at least ten times. This rearrangement joins TRBV25-1 to TRBJ2-7; weak D call: TRBD2 (5 bases). The CDR3 contains 14 residues. V shed 1 base and J shed 4 bases, with 11 bases lying between them. Germline values: CDR1 MGHDK, CDR2 SYGVNS. The CDR3 DNA reads as TGTGCCAGCAGTGAATCGGAGGCCAAGTACGAGCAGTACTTC. This translates into CASSESEAKYEQYF.

The sample holds many counts of this clonotype. The chain uses TRBV6-6 and TRBJ1-1; D gene ambiguous. The CDR3 is made up of 14 amino acids. Trimming shortened V by 2 bases and J by 6 bases, and 13 bases separated the two germline ends. Germline V gives CDR1 MNHNY, CDR2 SVGAGI (reference sequence). The CDR3 is CASSYRVAAAEAFF. The CDR3 DNA is TGTGCCAGCAGTTACCGGGTGGCCGCCGCTGAAGCTTTCTTT.

Only a few counts were recorded for this clonotype. J is TRBJ2-2 and V is TRBV6-1; perhaps TRBD2 as D (5 bases). V was shortened by 4 bases and J by 6 bases, with 12 bases between the two germline ends. Per germline, CDR1 MNHNS and CDR2 SASEGT. CDR3 size: 14 residues. The CDR3 nucleotides are TGTGCCAGCAGTGTGACCAAGAGGGCCGGGGAGCTGTTTTTT. It specifies CASSVTKRAGELFF.